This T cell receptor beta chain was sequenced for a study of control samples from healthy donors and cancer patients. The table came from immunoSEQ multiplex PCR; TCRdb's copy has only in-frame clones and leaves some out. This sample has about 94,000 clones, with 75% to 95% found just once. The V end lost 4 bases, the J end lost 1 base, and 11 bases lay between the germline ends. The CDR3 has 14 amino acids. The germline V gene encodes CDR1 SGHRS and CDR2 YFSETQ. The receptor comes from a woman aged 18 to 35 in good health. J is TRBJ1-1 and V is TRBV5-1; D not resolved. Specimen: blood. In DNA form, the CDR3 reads TGCGCCAGCAGCCCCGCAAGACAGAACACTGAAGCTTTCTTT. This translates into CASSPARQNTEAFF.